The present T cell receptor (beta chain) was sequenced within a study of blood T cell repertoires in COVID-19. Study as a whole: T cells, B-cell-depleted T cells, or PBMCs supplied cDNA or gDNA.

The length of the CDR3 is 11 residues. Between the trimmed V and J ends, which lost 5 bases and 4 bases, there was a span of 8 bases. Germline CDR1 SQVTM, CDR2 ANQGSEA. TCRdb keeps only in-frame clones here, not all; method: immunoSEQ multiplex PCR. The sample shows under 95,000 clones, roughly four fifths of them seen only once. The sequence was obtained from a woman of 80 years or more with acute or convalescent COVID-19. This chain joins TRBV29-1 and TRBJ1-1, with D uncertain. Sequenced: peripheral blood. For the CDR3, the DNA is TGCAGCGTTCTTGAGGGCACTGAAGCTTTCTTT. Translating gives CSVLEGTEAFF.